A selection of T cell receptor beta chains follows, all from one sample in a study of CD8 T cells in ankylosing spondylitis. TCRdb independently ran MiXCR on the 5' RACE reads; one entry per CDR3 protein. The sample has about 240,000 distinct CDR3 sequences, approximately 9% seen once. Specimen: blood, either unsorted or a sorted T cell fraction (not recorded which). The receptors here all came from a male donor with ankylosing spondylitis or in good health (not recorded which). The CDR3 runs from the conserved cysteine through the conserved F or W. Fields, in order: J gene, D gene, clone size, V gene, CDR3 protein, CDR3 DNA. A D gene is named only where the DNA matches it firmly. Size is stated for part of the rows, as once, few or many counts, or as a class when the clone is expanded.

j_gene: TRBJ2-1; d_gene: TRBD1; abundance: many; v_gene: TRBV7-9; CDR3aa: CASSFLPDRENEQFF; CDR3nt: TGTGCCAGCAGCTTTTTACCGGACAGGGAGAATGAGCAGTTCTTC
j_gene: TRBJ2-1; d_gene: .; abundance: many; v_gene: TRBV12-3/TRBV12-4; CDR3aa: CASSRPGKQFF; CDR3nt: TGTGCCAGCAGTAGACCAGGGAAGCAGTTCTTC
j_gene: TRBJ2-7; d_gene: TRBD2; abundance: many; v_gene: TRBV7-8; CDR3aa: CASSSPRTSGTEEQYF; CDR3nt: TGTGCCAGCAGCTCACCCCGGACTAGCGGGACCGAAGAGCAGTACTTC
j_gene: TRBJ2-7; d_gene: .; abundance: many; v_gene: TRBV7-2; CDR3aa: CASSSSYEADEQYF; CDR3nt: TGTGCCAGCAGCTCTTCATATGAGGCTGACGAGCAGTACTTC
j_gene: TRBJ1-5; d_gene: .; abundance: many; v_gene: TRBV12-3/TRBV12-4; CDR3aa: CASSFKVSNQPQHF; CDR3nt: TGTGCCAGCAGTTTTAAGGTTTCGAATCAGCCCCAGCATTTT
j_gene: TRBJ1-2; d_gene: TRBD1; abundance: many; v_gene: TRBV29-1; CDR3aa: CSAVGTGDGYTF; CDR3nt: TGCAGCGCTGTTGGGACAGGGGATGGCTACACCTTC
j_gene: TRBJ1-6; d_gene: TRBD1; abundance: few; v_gene: TRBV27; CDR3aa: CASTPGQAYGSPLHF; CDR3nt: TGTGCCAGCACCCCGGGACAGGCGTATGGTTCACCCCTCCACTTT
j_gene: TRBJ2-7; d_gene: .; abundance: medium-sized; v_gene: TRBV5-1; CDR3aa: CASSLVGGSYEQYF; CDR3nt: TGCGCCAGCAGCTTGGTTGGGGGCAGCTACGAGCAGTACTTC
j_gene: TRBJ2-1; d_gene: .; abundance: many; v_gene: TRBV20-1; CDR3aa: CSASWNEQFF; CDR3nt: TGCAGTGCTAGCTGGAATGAGCAGTTCTTC
j_gene: TRBJ1-1; d_gene: .; abundance: many; v_gene: TRBV19; CDR3aa: CASTSGTGNTEAFF; CDR3nt: TGTGCCAGTACCTCCGGGACGGGGAACACTGAAGCTTTCTTT
j_gene: TRBJ1-2; d_gene: .; abundance: many; v_gene: TRBV24-1; CDR3aa: CATPSGPSNYGYTF; CDR3nt: TGTGCCACCCCGTCGGGGCCTTCTAACTATGGCTACACCTTC
j_gene: TRBJ1-2; d_gene: .; abundance: many; v_gene: TRBV7-9; CDR3aa: CASSPGRDRPNYGYTF; CDR3nt: TGTGCCAGCAGCCCCGGTCGGGACCGACCTAACTATGGCTACACCTTC
j_gene: TRBJ2-1; d_gene: .; abundance: .; v_gene: TRBV25-1; CDR3aa: CASSSGVLSYNEQFF; CDR3nt: TGTGCCAGCAGTTCGGGAGTATTATCCTACAATGAGCAGTTCTTC
j_gene: TRBJ2-1; d_gene: .; abundance: many; v_gene: TRBV30; CDR3aa: CAWRRQFNEQFF; CDR3nt: TGTGCCTGGAGAAGACAGTTCAATGAGCAGTTCTTC
j_gene: TRBJ1-2; d_gene: .; abundance: .; v_gene: TRBV2; CDR3aa: CASSVGRLDYGYTF; CDR3nt: TGTGCCAGCAGTGTCGGAAGGTTAGACTATGGCTACACCTTC
j_gene: TRBJ2-1; d_gene: .; abundance: many; v_gene: TRBV10-1; CDR3aa: CASSIRKTGSSYNEQFF; CDR3nt: TGCGCCAGCAGTATCCGTAAGACTGGGAGCTCCTACAATGAGCAGTTCTTC
j_gene: TRBJ1-4; d_gene: .; abundance: many; v_gene: TRBV18; CDR3aa: CASSPTGLNEKLFF; CDR3nt: TGTGCCAGCTCACCTACAGGACTTAATGAAAAACTGTTTTTT
j_gene: TRBJ2-5; d_gene: TRBD2; abundance: many; v_gene: TRBV20-1; CDR3aa: CSARDLQRGETQYF; CDR3nt: TGCAGTGCTAGAGATTTACAGCGGGGAGAGACCCAGTACTTC
j_gene: TRBJ1-5; d_gene: .; abundance: .; v_gene: TRBV12-3/TRBV12-4; CDR3aa: CASSSRPKNQPQHF; CDR3nt: TGTGCCAGCAGTTCTCGGCCGAAAAATCAGCCCCAGCATTTT
j_gene: TRBJ1-1; d_gene: .; abundance: once; v_gene: TRBV14; CDR3aa: CASRAGALNTEAFF; CDR3nt: TGTGCCAGCAGGGCTGGGGCGTTGAACACTGAAGCTTTCTTT
j_gene: TRBJ1-5; d_gene: .; abundance: many; v_gene: TRBV12-3/TRBV12-4; CDR3aa: CASSLGIGQPQHF; CDR3nt: TGTGCCAGCAGTTTAGGGATTGGTCAGCCCCAGCATTTT
j_gene: TRBJ2-3; d_gene: TRBD2; abundance: many; v_gene: TRBV7-6; CDR3aa: CASSEETSGSTDTQYF; CDR3nt: TGTGCCAGCAGCGAAGAAACTAGCGGAAGCACAGATACGCAGTATTTT
j_gene: TRBJ1-5; d_gene: .; abundance: many; v_gene: TRBV28; CDR3aa: CAISMNSNQPQHF; CDR3nt: TGTGCCATCTCTATGAATAGCAATCAGCCCCAGCATTTT
j_gene: TRBJ2-2; d_gene: .; abundance: many; v_gene: TRBV14; CDR3aa: CAWTSAPTGELFF; CDR3nt: TGTGCCTGGACATCGGCGCCCACCGGGGAGCTGTTTTTT
j_gene: TRBJ2-4; d_gene: .; abundance: many; v_gene: TRBV5-6; CDR3aa: CASSLISRAKNIQYF; CDR3nt: TGTGCCAGCAGCTTGATTTCCAGAGCCAAAAACATTCAGTACTTC
j_gene: TRBJ1-5; d_gene: .; abundance: many; v_gene: TRBV10-3; CDR3aa: CAISESMEQPQHF; CDR3nt: TGTGCCATCAGTGAGTCAATGGAGCAGCCCCAGCATTTT
j_gene: TRBJ2-1; d_gene: .; abundance: many; v_gene: TRBV4-3; CDR3aa: CASSQERQGALYNEQFF; CDR3nt: TGCGCCAGCAGCCAAGAAAGGCAGGGCGCCCTCTACAATGAGCAGTTCTTC
j_gene: TRBJ2-5; d_gene: .; abundance: .; v_gene: TRBV13; CDR3aa: CASSSTGRYQETQYF; CDR3nt: TGTGCCAGCAGCTCTACCGGACGGTACCAAGAGACCCAGTACTTC
j_gene: TRBJ2-5; d_gene: .; abundance: many; v_gene: TRBV6-2/TRBV6-3; CDR3aa: CASSYLALGTQYF; CDR3nt: TGTGCCAGCAGTTACTTGGCCCTCGGGACCCAGTACTTC
j_gene: TRBJ2-5; d_gene: .; abundance: many; v_gene: TRBV20-1; CDR3aa: CSAPHRRVHGAQYF; CDR3nt: TGCAGTGCTCCCCACCGTAGGGTCCATGGGGCCCAGTACTTC
j_gene: TRBJ1-3; d_gene: .; abundance: .; v_gene: TRBV5-1; CDR3aa: CASSLDGRVFSGNTIYF; CDR3nt: TGCGCCAGCAGCTTAGATGGCAGGGTCTTTTCTGGAAACACCATATATTTT
j_gene: TRBJ2-1; d_gene: TRBD2; abundance: .; v_gene: TRBV6-5; CDR3aa: CASSYGLAGEGQFF; CDR3nt: TGTGCCAGCAGTTACGGACTAGCGGGGGAGGGGCAGTTCTTC
j_gene: TRBJ2-2; d_gene: .; abundance: many; v_gene: TRBV12-3/TRBV12-4; CDR3aa: CASKGTGELFF; CDR3nt: TGTGCCAGCAAGGGCACCGGGGAGCTGTTTTTT
j_gene: TRBJ2-3; d_gene: TRBD2; abundance: many; v_gene: TRBV7-2; CDR3aa: CASSLGVGSGGTDTQYF; CDR3nt: TGTGCCAGCAGCTTAGGGGTCGGTAGCGGGGGGACAGATACGCAGTATTTT
j_gene: TRBJ2-3; d_gene: .; abundance: many; v_gene: TRBV30; CDR3aa: CAWSVPGNGDTQYF; CDR3nt: TGTGCCTGGAGTGTACCTGGGAATGGAGATACGCAGTATTTT
j_gene: TRBJ1-1; d_gene: .; abundance: .; v_gene: TRBV5-1; CDR3aa: CASSWEGINTEAFF; CDR3nt: TGCGCCAGCAGCTGGGAGGGTATAAACACTGAAGCTTTCTTT
j_gene: TRBJ1-1; d_gene: TRBD1; abundance: .; v_gene: TRBV28; CDR3aa: CASSLDRGLSFF; CDR3nt: TGTGCCAGCAGTTTGGACAGGGGGTTGTCTTTCTTT
j_gene: TRBJ1-1; d_gene: .; abundance: many; v_gene: TRBV29-1; CDR3aa: CSVAPGRVF; CDR3nt: TGCAGCGTCGCCCCGGGTAGAGTCTTT
j_gene: TRBJ2-7; d_gene: .; abundance: few; v_gene: TRBV4-1; CDR3aa: CASSQVVGLDFYEQYF; CDR3nt: TGCGCCAGCAGCCAAGTAGTGGGGCTAGACTTCTACGAGCAGTACTTC
j_gene: TRBJ1-1; d_gene: .; abundance: once; v_gene: TRBV7-8; CDR3aa: CASSFDRTGVYEAFF; CDR3nt: TGTGCCAGCAGCTTCGACCGTACAGGCGTCTATGAAGCTTTCTTT
j_gene: TRBJ1-4; d_gene: TRBD1; abundance: .; v_gene: TRBV7-9; CDR3aa: CASSPGQGAIEKLFF; CDR3nt: TGTGCCAGCAGTCCAGGACAGGGGGCTATTGAAAAACTGTTTTTT